This T cell receptor (beta chain) was identified in a study of T cell responses to AZD1222 COVID-19 vaccine. Sequenced by immunoSEQ multiplex PCR; TCRdb stores in-frame clones only, minus some. Here the sample spans about 51,000 clones, approximately 90% being singletons. Study results and caveats: Repertoires were collected only later (after the peak T cell response had occurred).

V shed 5 bases, J shed 7 bases, and the junction held 11 bases outside the gene matches. Germline V lookup: CDR1 MNHEY, CDR2 SVGEGT. The CDR3 covers 17 residues. As for this clone: Its antigen is not identified.

The chain has TRBV6-2 or TRBV6-3 and TRBJ2-1; 13 bases are a match to TRBD2. The origin of this receptor is an adult who received the AZD1222 COVID-19 vaccine. The sequenced sample was peripheral blood, obtained 28 days after the second AZD1222 dose. The CDR3 coding sequence is TGTGCCAGCAGTCTCCCACTAGCGGGAGGGCCGGAAAATGAGCAGTTCTTC. Translated, it gives CASSLPLAGGPENEQFF.